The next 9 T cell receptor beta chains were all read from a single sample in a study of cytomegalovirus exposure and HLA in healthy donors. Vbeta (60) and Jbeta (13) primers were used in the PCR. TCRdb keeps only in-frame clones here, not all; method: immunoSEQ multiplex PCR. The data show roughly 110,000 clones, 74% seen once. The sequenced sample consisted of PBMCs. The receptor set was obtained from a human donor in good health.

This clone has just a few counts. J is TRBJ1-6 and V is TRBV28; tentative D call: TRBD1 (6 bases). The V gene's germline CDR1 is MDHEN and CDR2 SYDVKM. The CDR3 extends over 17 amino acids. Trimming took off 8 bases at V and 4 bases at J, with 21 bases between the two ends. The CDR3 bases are TGTGCCAGCTTAGGTGAAGGTGCAGGGGCATATAATTCACCCCTCCACTTT. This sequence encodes CASLGEGAGAYNSPLHF.

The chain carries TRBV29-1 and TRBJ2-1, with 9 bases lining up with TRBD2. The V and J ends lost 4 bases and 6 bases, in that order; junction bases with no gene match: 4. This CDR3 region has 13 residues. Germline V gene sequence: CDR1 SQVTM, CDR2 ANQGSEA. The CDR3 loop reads CSVAGTSFNEQFF. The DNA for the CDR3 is TGCAGCGTTGCCGGGACTAGCTTCAATGAGCAGTTCTTC.

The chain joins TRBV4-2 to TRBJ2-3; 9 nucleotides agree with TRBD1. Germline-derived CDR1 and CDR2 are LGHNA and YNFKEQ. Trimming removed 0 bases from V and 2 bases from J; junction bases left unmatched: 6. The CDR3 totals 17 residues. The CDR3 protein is CASSQDWGQGFTDTQYF. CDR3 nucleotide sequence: TGTGCCAGCAGCCAAGATTGGGGACAGGGATTCACAGATACGCAGTATTTT.

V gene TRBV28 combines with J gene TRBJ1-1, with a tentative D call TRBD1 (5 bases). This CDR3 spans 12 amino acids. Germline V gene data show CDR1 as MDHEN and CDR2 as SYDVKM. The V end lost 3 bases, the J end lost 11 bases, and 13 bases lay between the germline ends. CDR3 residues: CASSFKGAQAFF. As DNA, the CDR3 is TGTGCCAGCAGTTTTAAAGGGGCGCAGGCTTTCTTT.

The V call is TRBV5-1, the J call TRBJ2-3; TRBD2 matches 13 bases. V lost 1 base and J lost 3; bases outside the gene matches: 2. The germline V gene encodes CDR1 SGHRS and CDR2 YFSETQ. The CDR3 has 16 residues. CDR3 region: CASSLKTSGGTDTQYF. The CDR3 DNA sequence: TGCGCCAGCAGCTTGAAGACTAGCGGGGGGACAGATACGCAGTATTTT.

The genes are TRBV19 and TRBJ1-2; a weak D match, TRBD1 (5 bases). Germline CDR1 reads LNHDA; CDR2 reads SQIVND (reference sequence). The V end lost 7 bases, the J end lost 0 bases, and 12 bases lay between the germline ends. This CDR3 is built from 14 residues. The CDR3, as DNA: TGTGCCAGTAAACAGGTTCCGTCTAACTATGGCTACACCTTC. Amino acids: CASKQVPSNYGYTF.

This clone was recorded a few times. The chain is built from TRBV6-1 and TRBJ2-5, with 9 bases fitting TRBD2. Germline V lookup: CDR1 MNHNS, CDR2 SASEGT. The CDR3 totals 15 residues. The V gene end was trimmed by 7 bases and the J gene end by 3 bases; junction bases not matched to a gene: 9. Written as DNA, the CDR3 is TGTGCCAGCACCGCTTCGGCTAGCGGGAAAGAGACCCAGTACTTC. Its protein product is CASTASASGKETQYF.

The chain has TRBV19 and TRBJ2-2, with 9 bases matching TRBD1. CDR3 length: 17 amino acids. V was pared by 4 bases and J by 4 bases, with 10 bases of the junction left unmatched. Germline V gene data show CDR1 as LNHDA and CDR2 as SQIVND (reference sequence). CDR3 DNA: TGTGCCAGTAGTAGGGGGACAGGGTCTGTACGCACCGGGGAGCTGTTTTTT. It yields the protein CASSRGTGSVRTGELFF. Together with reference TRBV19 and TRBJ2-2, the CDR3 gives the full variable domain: DGGITQSPKYLFRKEGQNVTLSCEQNLNHDAMYWYRQDPGQGLRLIYYSQIVNDFQKGDIAEGYSVSREKKESFPLTVTSAQKNPTAFYLCASSRGTGSVRTGELFFGEGSRLTVL.

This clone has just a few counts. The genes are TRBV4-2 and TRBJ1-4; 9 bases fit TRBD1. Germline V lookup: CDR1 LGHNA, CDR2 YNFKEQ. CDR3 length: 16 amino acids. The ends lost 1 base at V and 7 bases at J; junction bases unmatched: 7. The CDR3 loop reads CASSQVGGTGFEKLFF. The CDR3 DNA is TGTGCCAGCAGCCAAGTCGGTGGGACAGGGTTTGAAAAACTGTTTTTT.